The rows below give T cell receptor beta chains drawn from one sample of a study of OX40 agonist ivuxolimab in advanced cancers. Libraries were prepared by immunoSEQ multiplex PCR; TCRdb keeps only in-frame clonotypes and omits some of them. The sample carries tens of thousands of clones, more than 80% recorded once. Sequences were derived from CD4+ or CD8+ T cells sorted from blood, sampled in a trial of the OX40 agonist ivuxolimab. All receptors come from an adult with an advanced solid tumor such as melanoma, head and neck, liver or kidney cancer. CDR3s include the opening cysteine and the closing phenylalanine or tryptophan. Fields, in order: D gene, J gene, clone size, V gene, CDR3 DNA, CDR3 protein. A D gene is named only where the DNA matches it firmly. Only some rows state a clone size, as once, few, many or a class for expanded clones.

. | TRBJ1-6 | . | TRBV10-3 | TGTGCCATCAGTGAGTCCGCAAATTCACCCCTCCACTTT | CAISESANSPLHF
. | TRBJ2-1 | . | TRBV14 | TGTGCCAGCAGACCCCTGCGGGACGTAAGCTCCTACAATGAGCAGTTCTTC | CASRPLRDVSSYNEQFF
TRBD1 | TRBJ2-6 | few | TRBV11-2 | TGTGCCAGCAGCTCCCCGGGACAGCGTTCGTCAGGGGCCAACGTCCTGACTTTC | CASSSPGQRSSGANVLTF
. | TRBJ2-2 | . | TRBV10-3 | TGTGCCACCCGATCTACTGCTGGGAACACCGGGGAGCTGTTTTTT | CATRSTAGNTGELFF
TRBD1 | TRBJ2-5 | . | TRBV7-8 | TGTGCCAGCAGCCTAGACAGGGGTGAGACCCAGTACTTC | CASSLDRGETQYF
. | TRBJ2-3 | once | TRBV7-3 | TGTGCCAGCAGCTCTATGGACAGCACAGATACGCAGTATTTT | CASSSMDSTDTQYF
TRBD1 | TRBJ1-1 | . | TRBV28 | TGTGCCAGCAGCCGCAGGTTCGGGACAGGGTTGCGAGAAGCTTTCTTT | CASSRRFGTGLREAFF
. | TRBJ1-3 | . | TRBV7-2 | TGTGCCAGCAGCCCAGGTGGGGGGTACGACTCTGGAAACACCATATATTTT | CASSPGGGYDSGNTIYF
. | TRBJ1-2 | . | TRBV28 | TGTGCCAGCAGTTACGTCCCTGGGCGATTAGCCTTC | CASSYVPGRLAF
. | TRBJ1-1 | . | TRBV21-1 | TGTGCCAGCAGCACTTCCTGGACCGGCGTCACTGAAGCTTTCTTT | CASSTSWTGVTEAFF
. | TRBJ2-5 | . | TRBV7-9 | TGTGCCACCTTAAAGGTCAAAGAGACCCAGTACTTC | CATLKVKETQYF
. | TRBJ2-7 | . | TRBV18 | TGTGCCAGCTCACCATACGGACCGAACTACGAGCAGTACTTC | CASSPYGPNYEQYF
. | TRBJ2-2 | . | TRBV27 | TGTGCCAGCAGTTCAAGGGGGACCGGGGAGCTGTTTTTT | CASSSRGTGELFF
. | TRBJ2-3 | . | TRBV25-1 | TGTGCCAGCGGAACAGGGTTGCCAGATACGCAGTATTTT | CASGTGLPDTQYF
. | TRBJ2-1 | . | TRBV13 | TGTGCCAGCAGCTTAGCGGGGGACGAGCAGTTCTTC | CASSLAGDEQFF
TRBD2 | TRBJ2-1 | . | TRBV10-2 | TGCGCCAGCCGGCTAGCTAGCGGAGTCTACAATGAGCAGTTCTTC | CASRLASGVYNEQFF
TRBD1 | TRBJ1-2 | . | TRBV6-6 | TGTGCCAGCAGCGGGGAGGGGGCGAAGTATGGCTACACCTTC | CASSGEGAKYGYTF
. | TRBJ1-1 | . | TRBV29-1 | TGCAGCGTCAGGACACGGCTTGGCACTGAAGCTTTCTTT | CSVRTRLGTEAFF
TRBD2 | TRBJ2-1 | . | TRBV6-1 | TGTGCCAGCAGCCAGGGACTAGCGGGAGTCTTCGAGCAGTTCTTC | CASSQGLAGVFEQFF
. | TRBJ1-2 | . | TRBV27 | TGTGCCAGCAGTGCCGGGACCCTATATGGCTACACCTTC | CASSAGTLYGYTF
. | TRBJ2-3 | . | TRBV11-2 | TGTGCCAGCAGCTTCTCCGGAGGCTTCACAGATACGCAGTATTTT | CASSFSGGFTDTQYF
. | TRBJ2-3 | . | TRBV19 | TGTGCCAGTAGTATAGTTGCCCGCAGAGATACGCAGTATTTT | CASSIVARRDTQYF
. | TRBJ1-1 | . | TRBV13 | TGTGCCAGCAGCGGCAGACAGATGAACACTGAAGCTTTCTTT | CASSGRQMNTEAFF
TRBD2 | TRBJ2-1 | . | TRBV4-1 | TGCGCCAGCAGCCTCGAGGGGGCGGGGGGGCCCTACAATGAGCAGTTCTTC | CASSLEGAGGPYNEQFF
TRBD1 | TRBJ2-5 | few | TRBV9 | TGTGCCAGCACCCCAGGGGACAGGGCTCAAGAGACCCAGTACTTC | CASTPGDRAQETQYF